What follows is one TCR beta chain and its context. The antigen is undetermined. The CDR3 runs 14 residues. Looked up from germline, CDR1 is SGHRS and CDR2 is YFSETQ. V trimming: 0 bases; J trimming: 8 bases; junction bases outside the gene matches: 7. This entry belongs to a study of long-term antiretroviral therapy in people with HIV. Study-wide results and caveats: The ART regimens used between 2004 and 2017 may be less effective than current ones. Clones expanded before ART dominated the repertoire at all time points. It was observed that HIV repertoires exhibited narrower CDR3 length ranges than controls.

At survey level, the immunoSEQ assay was run in its v3.0 version. Only in-frame clones appear in the TCRdb table, and some are missing; sequencing was by immunoSEQ multiplex PCR. Of over 30,000 clones listed, around 85% are singletons. The gene calls are TRBV5-1 and TRBJ1-2, with TRBD1 matching 7 bases. The receptor comes from a woman in her fifties or sixties with HIV. The source material was unsorted PBMCs, sampled 3.1 years after starting antiretroviral therapy. CDR3 in amino acids: CASSLETTGNGYTF. In nucleotides, the CDR3 is TGCGCCAGCAGCTTGGAAACGACAGGGAACGGCTACACCTTC.